These T cell receptor beta chains were read from a single sample in a study of regulatory dendritic cells for organ transplantation. Using immunoSEQ multiplex PCR, the repertoire was profiled, and TCRdb retains in-frame clones only, with some absent. The sample consists of 25,000 to 30,000 clones, under 90% of them appearing once. Sequenced: naive CD8+ T cells from blood. These receptors were taken from a human donor in good health. The CDR3 runs from the conserved cysteine through the conserved F or W. Each record gives: clone size, J gene, V gene, D gene, CDR3 protein, CDR3 DNA. The D gene is left open where the match is weak. Clone size is shown for a subset of rows, as once, few, many or a class of expanded clone.

clone size: once; J gene: TRBJ2-7; V gene: TRBV7-8; D gene: .; CDR3 protein: CASSLAAGYGEQYF; CDR3 DNA: TGTGCCAGCAGCTTAGCGGCCGGGTACGGCGAGCAGTACTTC
clone size: once; J gene: TRBJ1-2; V gene: TRBV9; D gene: .; CDR3 protein: CASSPTTGLRANYGYTF; CDR3 DNA: TGTGCCAGCAGCCCCACCACCGGACTTAGGGCAAACTATGGCTACACCTTC
clone size: .; J gene: TRBJ1-4; V gene: TRBV11-2; D gene: TRBD1; CDR3 protein: CASSLGQGWEKLFF; CDR3 DNA: TGTGCCAGCAGCTTGGGACAGGGATGGGAAAAACTGTTTTTT
clone size: .; J gene: TRBJ1-2; V gene: TRBV6-1; D gene: .; CDR3 protein: CASSEDLKQENYTF; CDR3 DNA: TGTGCCAGCAGTGAAGACTTAAAACAGGAGAACTACACCTTC
clone size: .; J gene: TRBJ2-7; V gene: TRBV5-4; D gene: TRBD2; CDR3 protein: CASSFGTSSYEQYF; CDR3 DNA: TGTGCCAGCAGCTTCGGGACTAGTTCCTACGAGCAGTACTTC
clone size: .; J gene: TRBJ2-2; V gene: TRBV19; D gene: .; CDR3 protein: CASRPLPGTGELFF; CDR3 DNA: TGTGCCAGTAGACCCCTACCGGGCACCGGGGAGCTGTTTTTT
clone size: .; J gene: TRBJ2-1; V gene: TRBV7-7; D gene: TRBD2; CDR3 protein: CASSLSSGGGHEQFF; CDR3 DNA: TGTGCCAGCAGCCTTTCTAGCGGGGGGGGCCATGAGCAGTTCTTC
clone size: .; J gene: TRBJ2-7; V gene: TRBV4-3; D gene: TRBD1; CDR3 protein: CASSQDTAGGITYEQYF; CDR3 DNA: TGCGCCAGCAGCCAAGATACGGCAGGGGGAATTACCTACGAGCAGTACTTC
clone size: .; J gene: TRBJ1-1; V gene: TRBV21-1; D gene: .; CDR3 protein: CASSNLQGADTEAFF; CDR3 DNA: TGTGCCAGCAGCAACTTACAGGGGGCTGACACTGAAGCTTTCTTT
clone size: once; J gene: TRBJ2-7; V gene: TRBV5-6; D gene: .; CDR3 protein: CASSSRLGYEQYF; CDR3 DNA: TGTGCCAGCAGCTCGCGACTAGGTTACGAGCAGTACTTC
clone size: few; J gene: TRBJ2-7; V gene: TRBV2; D gene: .; CDR3 protein: CASSLIQTYEQYF; CDR3 DNA: TGTGCCAGCAGTCTGATCCAGACCTACGAGCAGTACTTC
clone size: .; J gene: TRBJ1-5; V gene: TRBV10-3; D gene: .; CDR3 protein: CAIKLDSDQPQHF; CDR3 DNA: TGTGCCATCAAATTGGACTCAGATCAGCCCCAGCATTTT
clone size: .; J gene: TRBJ1-6; V gene: TRBV15; D gene: TRBD1; CDR3 protein: CATSSEVSTGANSPLHF; CDR3 DNA: TGTGCCACCAGCAGTGAGGTCTCCACAGGGGCTAATTCACCCCTCCACTTT
clone size: .; J gene: TRBJ2-2; V gene: TRBV15; D gene: TRBD2; CDR3 protein: CATSIAGVTGELFF; CDR3 DNA: TGTGCCACCAGCATAGCGGGGGTTACCGGGGAGCTGTTTTTT
clone size: .; J gene: TRBJ1-5; V gene: TRBV19; D gene: .; CDR3 protein: CASSISTGSNQPQHF; CDR3 DNA: TGTGCCAGTAGTATAAGCACAGGGAGCAATCAGCCCCAGCATTTT
clone size: few; J gene: TRBJ1-6; V gene: TRBV5-4; D gene: .; CDR3 protein: CASSLYSLNSPLHF; CDR3 DNA: TGTGCCAGCAGCTTGTATTCCCTCAATTCACCCCTCCACTTT
clone size: .; J gene: TRBJ2-1; V gene: TRBV2; D gene: .; CDR3 protein: CASSEEGASSYNEQFF; CDR3 DNA: TGTGCCAGCAGTGAAGAAGGGGCCAGCTCCTACAATGAGCAGTTCTTC
clone size: .; J gene: TRBJ2-1; V gene: TRBV9; D gene: TRBD1; CDR3 protein: CASSVVGTAYNEQFF; CDR3 DNA: TGTGCCAGCAGCGTAGTCGGGACAGCCTACAATGAGCAGTTCTTC
clone size: .; J gene: TRBJ2-7; V gene: TRBV5-5; D gene: TRBD1; CDR3 protein: CASTWGQSLSYEQYF; CDR3 DNA: TGTGCCAGCACCTGGGGACAGTCTCTCTCCTACGAGCAGTACTTC
clone size: .; J gene: TRBJ1-6; V gene: TRBV13; D gene: .; CDR3 protein: CASSSHGGNSPLHF; CDR3 DNA: TGTGCCAGCAGCTCGCATGGAGGTAATTCACCCCTCCACTTT
clone size: .; J gene: TRBJ2-7; V gene: TRBV12-5; D gene: TRBD1; CDR3 protein: CASALGQGSSYEQYF; CDR3 DNA: TGTGCTAGTGCCCTGGGACAGGGGAGCTCCTACGAGCAGTACTTC
clone size: few; J gene: TRBJ2-3; V gene: TRBV2; D gene: .; CDR3 protein: CASSEALRTLSYTDTQYF; CDR3 DNA: TGTGCCAGCAGTGAAGCGCTAAGGACATTGTCCTACACAGATACGCAGTATTTT
clone size: .; J gene: TRBJ2-5; V gene: TRBV6-5; D gene: TRBD2; CDR3 protein: CASRPTSGGAETQYF; CDR3 DNA: TGTGCCAGCAGACCTACTAGCGGGGGTGCAGAGACCCAGTACTTC
clone size: .; J gene: TRBJ1-1; V gene: TRBV7-9; D gene: TRBD1; CDR3 protein: CASSQGQGLGTEAFF; CDR3 DNA: TGTGCCAGCAGCCAGGGACAGGGGCTGGGGACTGAAGCTTTCTTT
clone size: few; J gene: TRBJ1-1; V gene: TRBV19; D gene: .; CDR3 protein: CASSTDDGVNTEAFF; CDR3 DNA: TGTGCCAGTAGTACCGACGACGGAGTGAACACTGAAGCTTTCTTT